This paragraph reports one T cell receptor (beta chain). Authors' methods: The authors estimated nucleated cell counts from reference gene primer amplification. The method was immunoSEQ multiplex PCR; TCRdb's version includes in-frame clones alone and lacks a portion of them. The V and J calls and clone size come from that table; D and trimming were worked out from the DNA. This sample yields tens of thousands of clones, of which 90% are seen a single time; approximately 2.5% belongs to the top ten. This specimen comes from a study of blood T cell repertoires in COVID-19. Study at large: Italy, Spain and the United States were the sources of the convalescent and acute COVID-19 samples. T cells, B-cell-depleted T cells, or PBMCs provided the cDNA or gDNA that served as material.

Germline CDR1 MNHEY, CDR2 SMNVEV (reference sequence). The J segment lost 9 bases and the V segment lost 6 bases, leaving 12 bases of the junction unmatched. This CDR3 contains 16 residues. V is TRBV27 and J is TRBJ1-6, with 9 positions matching TRBD1. What was sequenced was peripheral blood. This sequence was found in a human donor in a cohort sampled during active COVID-19. Here the CDR3 reads CASRPGTGRLGSPLHF. In DNA, the CDR3 is TGTGCCAGCAGGCCCGGGACAGGGAGGTTAGGTTCACCCCTCCACTTT.